A single sample is the source of the 20 T cell receptor beta chains below, sequenced in a study of tumor-infiltrating lymphocytes in glioblastoma multiforme listed by TCRdb under 2017. Sequencer: Illumina HiSeq 2500. Using a modified ARM-PCR protocol with multiple V-beta primers and a C-beta primer, the team built TCRB libraries from RNA through three nested multiplex PCR rounds. TCRdb trimmed public reads at Q25 via fastp, called clones via MiXCR and kept in-frame beta chains. CDR3 protein sequences are deduplicated, and each keeps its most common genes and DNA. This sample has some 10,000 distinct CDR3 sequences in its table, and 60% to 70% of those were observed once. Clones ranked in the top ten supply about 30% of the sample. Sequencing was performed on brain tumor tissue. The receptors come from a male donor with glioblastoma.

On this clonotype: One end of the junction fails to match germline, which may point to a read error. The chain joins TRBV6-1 to TRBJ1-2; tentative D call: TRBD1 (5 bases). From germline, CDR1 is MNHNS and CDR2 SASEGT. This CDR3 contains 14 residues. For the CDR3, the DNA is TGTGCCAGCAGTGAACCGGGGGACGGCTATGGCTACATCTTC. Translation: CASSEPGDGYGYIF.

Worth noting for this clonotype: The CDR3 does not close with the conserved phenylalanine or tryptophan, likely indicating a read error. The chain combines TRBV10-2 with TRBJ2-1, with 9 bases identical to TRBD2. The V segment lost 5 bases and the J segment 3 bases; nucleotides outside the gene matches: 5. The CDR3 consists of 15 residues. Germline V lookup: CDR1 WSHSY, CDR2 SAAADI. Written as DNA, the CDR3 is TGCGCCAGCAGTCTTAGCGGGAGTATCTACAATGAGCAGTTCCTC. It codes for CASSLSGSIYNEQFL.

As regards this clonotype: The conserved final phenylalanine or tryptophan is absent from the CDR3, which likely points to a read error. The gene calls are TRBV30 and TRBJ2-1, with unresolved D. Germline loops: CDR1 GTSNPN, CDR2 SVGIG (reference sequence). The CDR3 spans 15 residues. The CDR3 here is CAWSLKEFIDNEQFI. The CDR3 DNA reads as TGCGCCTGGAGTCTAAAGGAGTTCATAGACAATGAGCAGTTCATC.

In its sample, this clonotype was seen a few times. V gene TRBV10-3 combines with J gene TRBJ2-7; TRBD2 matches at 7 bases. The CDR3 consists of 14 residues. Germline loops: CDR1 ENHRY, CDR2 SYGVKD. V lost 6 bases to trimming and J lost 7 bases; unmatched junction nucleotides: 12. Here the CDR3 reads CAISTGTTLGEQYF. The CDR3 DNA follows: TGTGCCATCAGCACCGGGACTACGCTTGGGGAGCAGTACTTC.

The chain couples TRBV4-2 to TRBJ2-1; D tentatively reads TRBD1 or TRBD2 (5 bases each). The V and J ends lost 1 base and 5 bases respectively, with 12 bases between them. The germline V gene has CDR1 LGHNA and CDR2 YNFKEQ. The CDR3 has 15 residues. As DNA, the CDR3 is TGTGCCAGCAGCCAAGCAATGGGGGAGAACAATGAGCAGTTCTTC. As protein: CASSQAMGENNEQFF.

This clonotype was seen a single time. Germline and junction disagree at one end, which may indicate a read error. The chain couples TRBV9 to TRBJ2-6, with a possible D match to TRBD2 (5 bases). CDR1 and CDR2 (germline): SGDLS, YYNGEE. The CDR3 consists of 14 residues. CDR3 coding DNA: TGTACCAGCAGCGCGGGCTCTGGGGCCAACGTCCTGACTTTC. Its protein product is CTSSAGSGANVLTF.

The chain couples TRBV3-1 to TRBJ2-1, with 8 nucleotides matching TRBD2. CDR3 length equals 15 residues. Trimming at V came to 1 base and at J to 7 bases, leaving 6 bases not matched to a gene. CDR1 is LGHDT and CDR2 is YNNKEL in the germline V gene (reference sequence). The CDR3 sequence: CASSQAGGSGNEQFF. The CDR3 DNA reads TGTGCCAGCAGCCAAGCGGGAGGGAGTGGAAATGAGCAGTTCTTC.

For this clonotype: One end of the junction varies from germline; a read error may be responsible. This chain uses TRBV20-1 with TRBJ2-4; TRBD2 matches at 7 bases. This CDR3 contains 19 residues. CDR1 and CDR2 (germline): DFQATT, SNEGSKA (reference sequence). The CDR3 loop reads CSAGDPDGGIRKAKNIQNF. CDR3 nucleotides: TGCAGTGCTGGAGACCCGGACGGGGGGATTCGGAAAGCCAAAAACATTCAGAACTTC.

Turning to this clonotype: One junction end disagrees with the germline gene, perhaps due to a read error. This rearrangement joins TRBV9 to TRBJ1-1, with D possibly matching TRBD1 (5 bases). The CDR3 runs 14 residues. The germline CDR1 and CDR2 sequences are SGDLS and YYNGEE. In DNA, the CDR3 is TGTACCAGCAGCGTAGGGGTCGTGAACACTGAAGCTTTCTTT. Translated, it gives CTSSVGVVNTEAFF. Full variable domain (outside the CDR3, taken from reference TRBV9 and TRBJ1-1): DSGVTQTPKHLITATGQRVTLRCSPRSGDLSVYWYQQSLDQGLQFLIQYYNGEERAKGNILERFSAQQFPDLHSELNLSSLELGDSALYFCTSSVGVVNTEAFFGQGTRLTVV.

With regard to this clonotype: A read error may account for a junction end that differs from germline. The rearrangement links TRBV6-1 to TRBJ2-7; 8 positions agree with TRBD1. The CDR3 consists of 13 residues. CDR1 MNHNS and CDR2 SASEGT come from the germline V gene. The DNA of the CDR3 is TGTGCCAGCAGCACGGGACAGGTGGACGAGCAGGACTTC. This sequence encodes CASSTGQVDEQDF.

This clonotype occurred once. The chain uses TRBV4-1 and TRBJ2-1, with 9 bases matching TRBD2. Germline-derived CDR1 and CDR2 are MGHRA and YSYEKL. The CDR3 spans 15 residues. Trimming cost V 4 bases and J 4 bases; bases outside gene matches: 5. This CDR3 reads CASSPSGTSYNEQFF. CDR3 DNA: TGCGCCAGCAGCCCTAGCGGGACCTCTTACAATGAGCAGTTCTTC.

To note about this clonotype: This could be a read error, since a much larger clone is one nucleotide away. The V gene is TRBV7-3, the J gene TRBJ1-2, with D hard to call. The CDR3 is 14 residues long. Germline CDR1 is SGHTA and CDR2 is FQGTGA. CDR3 nucleotides: TGTGCCAGCACCTTAATTGGCGGCGACTATGGCTACACCTTC. This gives the protein CASTLIGGDYGYTF.

As concerns this clonotype: Sequence at one end of the junction differs from germline and may be a read error. This chain links TRBV10-2 with TRBJ2-3; no reliable D call. The CDR3 has 14 amino acids. Germline V lookup: CDR1 WSHSY, CDR2 SAAADI. The chain's CDR3 is CANSGLVNTDTQYF. DNA of the CDR3: TGCGCCAACAGTGGTCTAGTTAATACAGATACGCAGTATTTT.

This clonotype was seen a handful of times. A junction end diverges from the germline sequence, so it may reflect a read error. The chain is built from TRBV28 and TRBJ2-3; D might be TRBD2 (5 bases). This CDR3 has 14 amino acids. Germline CDR1 MDHEN, CDR2 SYDVKM. The CDR3 protein is CAGSLLSGTDTQYF. The CDR3 nucleotides read TGTGCCGGCAGTCTTCTTAGCGGCACAGATACGCAGTATTTT. The full variable domain, with the rest looked up from reference TRBV28 and TRBJ2-3, is DVKVTQSSRYLVKRTGEKVFLECVQDMDHENMFWYRQDPGLGLRLIYFSYDVKMKEKGDIPEGYSVSREKKERFSLILESASTNQTSMYLCAGSLLSGTDTQYFGPGTRLTVL.

By frequency in the sample, this clonotype is medium-sized. V is TRBV20-1 and J is TRBJ2-1; D possibly matches TRBD1 or TRBD2 (6 bases each). Between the trimmed V and J ends, which lost 5 bases and 6 bases, there was a span of 14 bases. This CDR3 is built from 13 residues. Looked up from germline, CDR1 is DFQATT and CDR2 is SNEGSKA (reference sequence). The CDR3 DNA reads as TGCAGTGCTTCTCGTGGGGGGCCCAATGAGCAGTTCTTC. As protein: CSASRGGPNEQFF.

As for this clonotype: An end of the junction does not agree with germline; a read error may underlie this. The chain uses TRBV29-1 and TRBJ2-3, with D perhaps assigned TRBD1 or TRBD2 (5 bases each). The germline CDR1 and CDR2 sequences are SQVTM and ANQGSEA. The CDR3 sequence is 13 residues long. CDR3 protein: CSVETGAGDTQCF. CDR3 DNA sequence: TGCAGTGTTGAAACCGGGGCTGGAGACACGCAGTGTTTT.

The chain joins TRBV14 to TRBJ1-2; weak D call: TRBD1 (5 bases). CDR3 length: 15 amino acids. V was shortened by 1 base and J by 8 bases, with 17 bases between the two germline ends. Germline values: CDR1 SGHDN, CDR2 FVKESK. Here the CDR3 reads CASSQVSGKQGGYTF. The CDR3 nucleotides are TGTGCCAGCAGCCAAGTGTCAGGGAAGCAGGGAGGCTACACCTTC.

In this sample, this clonotype turned up once. The chain uses TRBV20-1 and TRBJ2-5; 10 bases line up with TRBD2. The germline V gene has CDR1 DFQATT and CDR2 SNEGSKA (reference sequence). The CDR3 extends over 16 amino acids. Losses at the gene ends were 2 bases for V and 5 bases for J; bases not matched to a gene: 11. The CDR3 spells CSARPPSGRGAETQYF. The DNA of the CDR3 is TGCAGTGCTAGACCTCCTAGCGGGAGAGGTGCGGAGACCCAGTACTTC.

By sample share, this clonotype is large. V gene TRBV11-3 combines with J gene TRBJ2-7; 7 nucleotides match TRBD1. This CDR3 has 13 amino acids. Germline CDR1 and CDR2: SGHNT and YENEEA. V shed 4 bases and J 6 bases; nucleotides not matched to a gene: 6. The CDR3 sequence is CASSSGQVGEQYF. As DNA, the CDR3 is TGTGCCAGCAGCTCCGGACAGGTGGGCGAGCAGTACTTC.

By proportion, this clonotype is medium-sized (0.01 to 0.1%). This chain connects TRBV29-1 to TRBJ2-3; 11 nucleotides agree with TRBD1. In germline, CDR1 is SQVTM, CDR2 ANQGSEA. CDR3 size: 14 residues. V was pared by 6 bases and J by 4 bases, with 6 bases of the junction left unmatched. Written as DNA, the CDR3 is TGCAGCGTCCTCCGGGACAGGGGGTCAGATACGCAGTATTTT. It codes for CSVLRDRGSDTQYF.